The 4 T cell receptor beta chains given below trace back to one sample, sequenced in a study of cytomegalovirus exposure and HLA in healthy donors. Amplification used 60 Vbeta primers and 13 Jbeta primers. Clones were read by immunoSEQ multiplex PCR, and TCRdb kept only the in-frame ones, dropping some. The data show under 150,000 clones, with about 86% seen just once and around 4% held by the top ten. Material: PBMCs. The source of these receptors is a man aged 40-49 years in good health and CMV-seropositive.

The V call is TRBV19, the J call TRBJ1-2; D is possibly TRBD1 (6 bases). Trimming removed 6 bases from V and 8 bases from J, with 13 bases in between. The CDR3 runs 12 residues. Looked up from germline, CDR1 is LNHDA and CDR2 is SQIVND (reference sequence). CDR3 residues: CASRGARLGYTF. The CDR3 DNA is TGTGCCAGTAGGGGGGCCAGGTTAGGCTACACCTTC.

The sample holds one count of this clone. V is TRBV19 and J is TRBJ1-5; 7 bases are shared with TRBD1. V gave up 5 bases and J gave up 7 bases; unmatched junction bases: 17. CDR1 is LNHDA, CDR2 SQIVND, per germline (reference sequence). The CDR3 totals 17 residues. The CDR3 here is CASSSHRGGFIMQPQHF. In DNA form, the CDR3 reads TGTGCCAGTAGTTCACACAGGGGAGGTTTCATCATGCAGCCCCAGCATTTT.

This clone qualifies as medium-sized. The CDR3 here is CASSYTGELSEQFF. The CDR3 DNA is TGTGCCAGCAGTTACACGGGAGAATTATCTGAGCAGTTCTTC. The rearrangement joins TRBV6-5 to TRBJ2-1, with D possibly TRBD2 on 6 matching bases. Germline V gene lookup returns CDR1 MNHEY and CDR2 SVGAGI. The V end was cut by 2 bases, the J end by 9 bases, with 14 bases between. The CDR3 covers 14 residues.

This clone was counted between two and nine times. V gene TRBV7-3 combines with J gene TRBJ2-1, with 9 nucleotides matching TRBD2. Losses at the gene ends were 3 bases for V and 5 bases for J; bases not matched to a gene: 2. The CDR3 consists of 14 residues. Germline assignment: CDR1 SGHTA and CDR2 FQGTGA. The CDR3 DNA is TGTGCCAGCAGCTTTAGCGGGGGCCACAATGAGCAGTTCTTC. Protein product: CASSFSGGHNEQFF. The entire variable domain, with the rest obtained from reference TRBV7-3 and TRBJ2-1, is as follows: GAGVSQTPSNKVTEKGKYVELRCDPISGHTALYWYRQSLGQGPEFLIYFQGTGAADDSGLPNDRFFAVRPEGSVSTLKIQRTERGDSAVYLCASSFSGGHNEQFFGPGTRLTVL.